This TCR beta chain was captured by sequencing in a study of early T cells in non-severe SARS-CoV-2 infection. In the study overall: From unsorted whole blood, bulk RNA was sequenced, and the chains remained unpaired. Study observations and caveats: Missing private and CD4 specificities, VDJdb matching favored anti-spike CD8 responses.

The CDR3 contains 15 residues. In germline, CDR1 is MNHEY, CDR2 SMNVEV (reference sequence). Trimming took 0 bases from V and 0 from J, leaving 6 bases between them. cDNA molecules, individually, were tagged with unique molecular identifiers. TCRdb ran MiXCR on the 5' RACE reads and lists one entry per CDR3 protein. Here the sample spans about 21,000 distinct CDR3 sequences, less than 4.5% being singletons. This clonotype was seen at least ten times. The antigen is unknown. The sequencing input was whole blood. The V and J genes are TRBV27 and TRBJ1-5; D gene uncertain. This receptor was identified in an adult who was a healthcare worker with PCR-confirmed SARS-CoV-2 infection or an uninfected control (not recorded which). The CDR3 bases are TGTGCCAGCAGTTTATCGGGGATTAGCAATCAGCCCCAGCATTTT. This encodes CASSLSGISNQPQHF.